Below, one T cell receptor beta chain is given with its context. The data were produced by immunoSEQ multiplex PCR, yet TCRdb's version contains in-frame clones alone and is incomplete. Seen here are more than 150,000 clones, 80% to 90% observed once, and the top ten hold 12%. This sample was taken from a study of blood T cell repertoires in COVID-19. The wider study: Sources were T cells, B-cell-depleted T cells, or PBMCs; the material itself was cDNA or gDNA.

The sequenced material came from peripheral blood. This TCR was recovered from a woman aged 80 or over with COVID-19, enrolled during active disease.

The CDR3 spells CASSEGPGPQETQYF. The CDR3, as DNA: TGTGCCAGCAGTGAAGGGCCAGGCCCGCAAGAGACCCAGTACTTC. The chain uses TRBV6-1 and TRBJ2-5; D gene ambiguous. Trimming left V 1 base short and J 2 bases short, with 11 bases between. Germline V lookup: CDR1 MNHNS, CDR2 SASEGT. CDR3 length: 15 amino acids.